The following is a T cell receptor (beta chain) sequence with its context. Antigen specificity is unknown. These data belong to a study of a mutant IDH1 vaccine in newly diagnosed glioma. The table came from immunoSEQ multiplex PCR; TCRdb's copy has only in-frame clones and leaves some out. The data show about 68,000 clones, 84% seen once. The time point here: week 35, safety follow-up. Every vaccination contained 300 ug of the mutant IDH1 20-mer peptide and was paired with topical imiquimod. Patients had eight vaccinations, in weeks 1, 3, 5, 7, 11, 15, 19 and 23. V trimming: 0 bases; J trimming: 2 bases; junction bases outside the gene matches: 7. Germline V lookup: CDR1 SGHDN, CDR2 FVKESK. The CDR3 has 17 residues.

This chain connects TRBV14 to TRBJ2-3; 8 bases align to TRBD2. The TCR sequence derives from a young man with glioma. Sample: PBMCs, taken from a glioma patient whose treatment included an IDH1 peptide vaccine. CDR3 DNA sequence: TGTGCCAGCAGCCAAGATCTTGCGGGGGGCGTCACAGATACGCAGTATTTT. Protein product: CASSQDLAGGVTDTQYF.